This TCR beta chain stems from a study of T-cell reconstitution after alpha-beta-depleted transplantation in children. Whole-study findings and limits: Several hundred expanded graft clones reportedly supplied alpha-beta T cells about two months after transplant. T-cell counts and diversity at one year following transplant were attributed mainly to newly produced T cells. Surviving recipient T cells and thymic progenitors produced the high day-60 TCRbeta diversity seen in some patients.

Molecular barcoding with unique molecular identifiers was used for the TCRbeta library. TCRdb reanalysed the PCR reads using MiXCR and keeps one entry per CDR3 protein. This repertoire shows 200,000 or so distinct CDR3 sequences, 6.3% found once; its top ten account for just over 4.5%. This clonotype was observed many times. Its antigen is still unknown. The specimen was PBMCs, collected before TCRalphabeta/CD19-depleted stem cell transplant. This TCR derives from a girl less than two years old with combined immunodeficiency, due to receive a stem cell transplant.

CDR3 nucleotide sequence: TGTGCCAGCAGCCTAGTAGTAGTCACAGATACGCAGTATTTT. Translated: CASSLVVVTDTQYF. This rearrangement joins TRBV7-8 to TRBJ2-3, with D unclear. Looked up from germline, CDR1 is SGHVS and CDR2 is FQNEAQ. Trimming left V 5 bases short and J 2 bases short, with 11 bases between. The CDR3 has 14 residues.